These 21 T cell receptor beta chains were sequenced from one sample in a study of blood T cell repertoires in COVID-19. Sequencing used immunoSEQ multiplex PCR; TCRdb keeps in-frame clones, though not all of them. The sample holds 230,000 or so clones, around 82% seen once. The specimen sequenced was peripheral blood. The origin of the receptors is a man between 35 and 55 years old with active or convalescent COVID-19.

The V call is TRBV28, the J call TRBJ1-6; 8 bases align to TRBD1. V lost 5 bases, J lost 9 bases, and 15 bases stayed unmatched. Germline V lookup: CDR1 MDHEN, CDR2 SYDVKM. The CDR3 sequence is 17 residues long. For the CDR3, the DNA is TGTGCCAGCAGTCCCCAAGGCAGGGGGCGTATGGGTTCACCCCTCCACTTT. This codes for CASSPQGRGRMGSPLHF. Combining the CDR3 with reference TRBV28 and TRBJ1-6 gives the whole variable domain DVKVTQSSRYLVKRTGEKVFLECVQDMDHENMFWYRQDPGLGLRLIYFSYDVKMKEKGDIPEGYSVSREKKERFSLILESASTNQTSMYLCASSPQGRGRMGSPLHFGNGTRLTVT.

This chain links TRBV7-9 with TRBJ1-3; 7 bases fit TRBD1. CDR1 and CDR2 (germline): SEHNR, FQNEAQ (reference sequence). Trimming removed 5 bases from V and 2 bases from J; junction bases left unmatched: 6. The CDR3 is 15 residues long. The CDR3 DNA reads as TGTGCCAGCAGCCCGAAAACAGGGGCTGGAAACACCATATATTTT. It translates to CASSPKTGAGNTIYF.

The sample holds one count of this clone. The chain uses TRBV19 and TRBJ2-1; D may be TRBD2 (5 bases). Germline CDR1 and CDR2: LNHDA and SQIVND (reference sequence). V was clipped by 3 bases and J by 9 bases, with 15 bases between them. This CDR3 has 14 amino acids. The CDR3 spells CASSITTALGEQFF. DNA for the CDR3: TGTGCCAGTAGTATCACGACGGCACTAGGTGAGCAGTTCTTC.

The J gene is TRBJ1-3, the V gene TRBV11-3; TRBD1 is a possible D gene (5 bases). CDR1 and CDR2 (germline): SGHNT, YENEEA. Trimming shortened V by 6 bases and J by 0 bases, and 12 bases separated the two germline ends. The CDR3 length is 15 residues. The DNA of the CDR3 is TGTGCCAGCAGTGGGGACTCTCTCTCTGGAAACACCATATATTTT. It specifies CASSGDSLSGNTIYF.

The chain has TRBV4-2 and TRBJ2-1, with 7 positions matching TRBD1. In germline, CDR1 is LGHNA, CDR2 YNFKEQ. V lost 0 bases to trimming and J lost 3 bases; unmatched junction nucleotides: 5. The length of the CDR3 is 16 residues. The CDR3 here is CASSQDRDSRYNEQFF. The CDR3 coding sequence is TGTGCCAGCAGCCAAGACCGGGACAGCCGCTACAATGAGCAGTTCTTC.

The genes are TRBV5-1 and TRBJ1-2, with 9 bases fitting TRBD1. Germline values: CDR1 SGHRS, CDR2 YFSETQ. The CDR3 is 13 amino acids. Losses at the gene ends were 3 bases for V and 4 bases for J; bases not matched to a gene: 1. CDR3: CASSSDRGYGYTF. The CDR3 DNA follows: TGCGCCAGCAGCTCGGACAGGGGCTATGGCTACACCTTC.

This sequence joins TRBV14 and TRBJ1-1; D unclear. Germline CDR1 reads SGHDN; CDR2 reads FVKESK. Between the trimmed V and J ends, which lost 6 bases and 3 bases, there was a span of 11 bases. This CDR3 comprises 13 residues. The CDR3 region has the DNA TGTGCCAGCAGTTTCGGGGAGGACACTGAAGCTTTCTTT. It is translated as CASSFGEDTEAFF.

The chain uses TRBV10-2 and TRBJ1-1; 7 bases map to TRBD1. V lost 8 bases and J lost 2; bases outside the gene matches: 5. This CDR3 contains 13 residues. Germline V gene data show CDR1 as WSHSY and CDR2 as SAAADI. The CDR3 here is CASVDRDNTEAFF. The CDR3 nucleotides are TGCGCCAGCGTCGACAGGGATAACACTGAAGCTTTCTTT.

V usage is TRBV4-1 and J usage is TRBJ2-1; TRBD2 agrees at 13 bases. The germline V gene has CDR1 MGHRA and CDR2 YSYEKL. After removal of 6 bases from V and 9 bases from J, the junction contained 8 bases not matched to a gene. This CDR3 region has 15 residues. In nucleotides, the CDR3 is TGCGCCAGCAGTCCAAGAGGGACTAGCGGGATTGAGCAGTTCTTC. Its translation: CASSPRGTSGIEQFF.

CDR3 DNA sequence: TGTGCCAGCTCACCAGTACTGGCTCCGGGGAACTATGGCTACACCTTC. This translates into CASSPVLAPGNYGYTF. The J gene is TRBJ1-2, the V gene TRBV18; D not resolved. V was shortened by 2 bases and J by 2 bases, with 15 bases between the two germline ends. CDR3 length: 16 amino acids. In germline, CDR1 is KGHSH, CDR2 LQKENI. The variable domain in full, completed from reference TRBV18 and TRBJ1-2, reads NAGVMQNPRHLVRRRGQEARLRCSPMKGHSHVYWYRQLPEEGLKFMVYLQKENIIDESGMPKERFSAEFPKEGPSILRIQQVVRGDSAAYFCASSPVLAPGNYGYTFGSGTRLTVV.

CDR3 amino acids: CASSFTGGLNTEAFF. CDR3 DNA: TGTGCCAGCAGCTTCACAGGGGGCTTGAACACTGAAGCTTTCTTT. The chain has TRBV7-2 and TRBJ1-1; 9 positions agree with TRBD1. Unmatched junction bases numbered 2, after V lost 3 bases and J lost 0 bases. The CDR3 sequence is 15 residues long. Per the germline V gene, CDR1 is SGHTA and CDR2 is FQGNSA.

As concerns this clone: Other DNA sequences of this sample code for an identical CDR3. CDR3: CASSLAGGNQPQHF. The CDR3 nucleotides read TGCGCCAGCAGCTTGGCCGGGGGCAATCAGCCCCAGCATTTT. The chain employs TRBV5-1 and TRBJ1-5; D unclear. V shed 0 bases and J shed 2 bases, with 6 bases lying between them. The CDR3 length is 14 residues. Per germline, CDR1 SGHRS and CDR2 YFSETQ. Based on the CDR3 plus reference TRBV5-1 and TRBJ1-5, the full variable domain is KAGVTQTPRYLIKTRGQQVTLSCSPISGHRSVSWYQQTPGQGLQFLFEYFSETQRNKGNFPGRFSGRQFSNSRSEMNVSTLELGDSALYLCASSLAGGNQPQHFGDGTRLSIL.

The chain couples TRBV10-3 to TRBJ2-1, with 8 bases that match TRBD2. With V trimmed by 6 bases and J by 0 bases, 13 bases remained unmatched. Germline lookup yields CDR1 ENHRY and CDR2 SYGVKD. CDR3 length equals 18 residues. DNA of the CDR3: TGTGCCATCAGCTTTACTGACCCGGGGGGGTCCTCCTACAATGAGCAGTTCTTC. Translating it yields CAISFTDPGGSSYNEQFF.

This clone was detected only once. The chain is built from TRBV2 and TRBJ1-1; no clear D. There are 14 residues in the CDR3. Germline loops: CDR1 SNHLY, CDR2 FYNNEI. V shed 6 bases and J shed 7 bases, with 18 bases lying between them. The CDR3 coding sequence is TGTGCCAGCAGGGTAAGCCCCAACCGGGATGAAGCTTTCTTT. Its protein product is CASRVSPNRDEAFF.

The gene calls are TRBV18 and TRBJ2-3; 10 bases match TRBD2. Germline V gene sequence: CDR1 KGHSH, CDR2 LQKENI. Trimming removed 3 bases from V and 0 bases from J; junction bases left unmatched: 3. This CDR3 region has 16 residues. CDR3 nucleotides: TGTGCCAGCTCACCGAGACTAGCGGGTAGCACAGATACGCAGTATTTT. It yields the protein CASSPRLAGSTDTQYF. The variable domain in full, completed from reference TRBV18 and TRBJ2-3, reads NAGVMQNPRHLVRRRGQEARLRCSPMKGHSHVYWYRQLPEEGLKFMVYLQKENIIDESGMPKERFSAEFPKEGPSILRIQQVVRGDSAAYFCASSPRLAGSTDTQYFGPGTRLTVL.

The chain has TRBV7-2 and TRBJ1-6; 8 bases agree with TRBD1. The CDR3 has 14 residues. Germline V gene data show CDR1 as SGHTA and CDR2 as FQGNSA. Unmatched junction bases numbered 3, after V lost 7 bases and J lost 4 bases. The CDR3 loop is CASIDRGYNSPLHF. Here the CDR3 DNA reads TGTGCCAGCATCGACAGGGGTTATAATTCACCCCTCCACTTT.

The rearrangement joins TRBV30 to TRBJ1-5; 7 nucleotides match TRBD1. CDR1 is GTSNPN, CDR2 SVGIG, per germline (reference sequence). The V gene end was trimmed by 1 base and the J gene end by 5 bases; junction bases not matched to a gene: 5. This CDR3 is built from 14 residues. The CDR3 spells CAWSEGGADQPQHF. The CDR3, as DNA: TGTGCCTGGAGTGAAGGGGGCGCGGATCAGCCCCAGCATTTT.

The chain joins TRBV10-3 to TRBJ1-6; D gene uncertain. CDR1 and CDR2 (germline): ENHRY, SYGVKD. The CDR3 is 14 amino acids. V gave up 6 bases and J gave up 4 bases, with 10 bases separating them. The CDR3 DNA reads as TGTGCCATCAGGGATACAGAGTATAATTCACCCCTCCACTTT. Translated, it gives CAIRDTEYNSPLHF.

The chain carries TRBV5-4 and TRBJ2-1, with 8 bases identical to TRBD1. V shed 4 bases and J 9 bases; nucleotides not matched to a gene: 9. The CDR3 sequence is 14 residues long. The germline V gene has CDR1 SGHNT and CDR2 YYREEE (reference sequence). The CDR3 protein is CASSIGQGMSEQFF. The CDR3 region has the DNA TGTGCCAGCAGCATAGGACAGGGAATGAGTGAGCAGTTCTTC. Looking up the rest from reference TRBV5-4 and TRBJ2-1 gives the full variable domain: ETGVTQSPTHLIKTRGQQVTLRCSSQSGHNTVSWYQQALGQGPQFIFQYYREEENGRGNFPPRFSGLQFPNYSSELNVNALELDDSALYLCASSIGQGMSEQFFGPGTRLTVL.

The rearrangement uses TRBV18 and TRBJ1-2; 7 nucleotides match TRBD1. V lost 2 bases, J lost 6 bases, and 3 bases stayed unmatched. The germline CDR1 and CDR2 sequences are KGHSH and LQKENI. This CDR3 region has 13 residues. The CDR3 is CASSPDRVNGYTF. The CDR3 DNA sequence: TGTGCCAGCTCACCAGACAGGGTCAATGGCTACACCTTC.

The V and J genes are TRBV10-2 and TRBJ1-6; D is ambiguous. The CDR3 is 17 residues long. The V end lost 8 bases, the J end lost 9 bases, and 26 bases lay between the germline ends. CDR1 is WSHSY and CDR2 is SAAADI in the germline V gene. CDR3 nucleotide sequence: TGCGCCAGCTCCAAGGAGGGAGACCCGCTTGTTGGTTCACCCCTCCACTTT. Protein: CASSKEGDPLVGSPLHF.